Below are 18 T cell receptor beta chains sequenced from a single sample in a study of OX40 agonist ivuxolimab in advanced cancers. The library was generated by the immunoSEQ multiplex PCR assay. The table comes from immuneACCESS by way of TCRdb, which keeps in-frame sequences with V and J called. Part of the clones is missing from these tables; in studies checked, under half for an unresolved V gene and the rest for unknown reasons. This sample holds 70,000 to 80,000 clones; 92% were observed only once. The ten largest account for 0.44% of the sample. Sequenced here: CD4+ or CD8+ T cells sorted from blood, sampled in a trial of the OX40 agonist ivuxolimab. Receptors originate from an adult with an advanced solid tumor such as melanoma, head and neck, liver or kidney cancer.

The chain has TRBV7-9 and TRBJ2-1; TRBD2 matches 13 bases. Trimming at V came to 4 bases and at J to 8 bases, leaving 5 bases not matched to a gene. The CDR3 sequence is 15 residues long. Germline loops: CDR1 SEHNR, CDR2 FQNEAQ (reference sequence). This CDR3 reads CASSSRTSGSHEQFF. CDR3 DNA sequence: TGTGCCAGCAGCTCCCGGACTAGCGGGAGTCATGAGCAGTTCTTC.

This clone was detected a few times. The chain uses TRBV10-3 and TRBJ1-1; 7 nucleotides line up with TRBD1. The J segment lost 4 bases and the V segment lost 10 bases, leaving 9 bases of the junction unmatched. Looked up from germline, CDR1 is ENHRY and CDR2 is SYGVKD. The CDR3 totals 13 residues. The CDR3 region has the DNA TGTGCCAGCCAGGCCCAGGGGGGCACTGAAGCTTTCTTT. Protein product: CASQAQGGTEAFF.

CDR3 coding DNA: TGTGCCTGGGGACTAGCGGGAGACGTCGGGGAGCTGTTTTTT. It yields the protein CAWGLAGDVGELFF. The V and J genes are TRBV30 and TRBJ2-2; 13 positions agree with TRBD2. Trimming took 5 bases from V and 7 from J; bases not matched to a gene: 4. Germline-derived CDR1 and CDR2 are GTSNPN and SVGIG (reference sequence). The CDR3 covers 14 residues.

This clone was counted a single time. This chain uses TRBV12-1 with TRBJ2-7; the D call in the table, TRBD1, was not verified against the DNA. TRBV12-1 is marked as a pseudogene. The CDR3 contains 17 residues. CDR3 in DNA: TGTGCCAGCAGCTGCCGCCTGACAGAGACAAGATTCTACGAGCAGTACTTC. This codes for CASSCRLTETRFYEQYF.

The chain carries TRBV10-2 and TRBJ2-5; D is undetermined. The CDR3 length is 13 residues. Trimming took 4 bases from V and 1 from J, leaving 7 bases between them. Germline values: CDR1 WSHSY, CDR2 SAAADI. The CDR3 protein is CASSVVLQETQYF. The CDR3, as DNA: TGCGCCAGCAGTGTTGTCCTCCAAGAGACCCAGTACTTC.

The rearrangement joins TRBV7-9 to TRBJ1-4; 10 bases agree with TRBD1. This CDR3 is built from 15 residues. V was pared by 4 bases and J by 6 bases, with 5 bases of the junction left unmatched. CDR1 is SEHNR and CDR2 is FQNEAQ in the germline V gene (reference sequence). This CDR3 reads CASSSTGTGDEKLFF. CDR3 DNA: TGTGCCAGCAGCTCTACTGGGACAGGGGATGAAAAACTGTTTTTT.

The CDR3, as DNA: TGTGCCAGCAGCTTACTTACCGGCCGGGAGACCCAGTACTTC. Translation gives CASSLLTGRETQYF. V gene TRBV7-9 combines with J gene TRBJ2-5; D is ambiguous. Deletions cut 2 bases from V and 5 bases from J, with 12 bases between. The CDR3 sequence is 14 residues long. CDR1 is SEHNR and CDR2 is FQNEAQ in the germline V gene (reference sequence).

The chain recombines TRBV10-2 with TRBJ1-5; D is unclear. V lost 2 bases and J lost 0, with 14 bases in between. The CDR3 totals 17 residues. CDR1 WSHSY and CDR2 SAAADI come from the germline V gene. The CDR3 region has the DNA TGCGCCAGCAGTGAGAGGAGGGCAGCAATTAGCAATCAGCCCCAGCATTTT. Translation gives CASSERRAAISNQPQHF.

The chain carries TRBV19 and TRBJ1-1; TRBD1 agrees at 8 bases. Germline trimming cut 2 bases from V and 5 bases from J; bases unmatched to any gene: 13. CDR3 length: 17 amino acids. CDR1 LNHDA and CDR2 SQIVND come from the germline V gene (reference sequence). In nucleotides, the CDR3 is TGTGCCAGTAGTATATGGACAGGGAATCTTCGAAGAACTGAAGCTTTCTTT. Its translation is CASSIWTGNLRRTEAFF.

V is TRBV27 and J is TRBJ1-3; the D gene is possibly TRBD1 (5 bases). The CDR3 runs to 17 residues. Germline CDR1 reads MNHEY; CDR2 reads SMNVEV (reference sequence). Trimming stripped 0 bases from V and 1 base from J, with 13 bases between. CDR3 DNA: TGTGCCAGCAGTTTATCGGGCGGGGGACGATCTGGAAACACCATATATTTT. This encodes CASSLSGGGRSGNTIYF.

This chain links TRBV19 with TRBJ2-3; the match to TRBD2 covers 7 bases. J gave up 1 base and V 8 bases, and 6 bases lay outside the gene matches. There are 14 residues in the CDR3. Germline V gives CDR1 LNHDA, CDR2 SQIVND (reference sequence). CDR3 bases: TGTGCCAGTGGGGGGGAAGGGGGCACAGATACGCAGTATTTT. It encodes CASGGEGGTDTQYF.

This sequence joins TRBV29-1 and TRBJ1-2, with 10 bases fitting TRBD1. This CDR3 spans 13 amino acids. Unmatched junction bases numbered 4, after V lost 5 bases and J lost 4 bases. Germline V lookup: CDR1 SQVTM, CDR2 ANQGSEA. CDR3 sequence (DNA): TGCAGCGTTTCGGGACAGGGGAGCTATGGCTACACCTTC. Amino acids: CSVSGQGSYGYTF.

The chain links TRBV6-4 to TRBJ2-2; TRBD1 matches at 11 bases. V lost 6 bases, J lost 6 bases, and 3 bases stayed unmatched. CDR1 and CDR2 from the germline V gene are MRHNA and SNTAGT. CDR3 size: 14 residues. DNA of the CDR3: TGTGCCAGCAGCCCGGGACAGGGGGCCGGGGAGCTGTTTTTT. It codes for CASSPGQGAGELFF.

The chain joins TRBV6-5 to TRBJ2-2; no firm D call. CDR1 MNHEY and CDR2 SVGAGI come from the germline V gene. V lost 6 bases and J 2 bases, leaving 1 base between the germline ends. The CDR3 extends over 11 amino acids. CDR3 in amino acids: CASRNTGELFF. CDR3 nucleotides: TGTGCCAGCAGAAACACCGGGGAGCTGTTTTTT.

This sequence joins TRBV18 and TRBJ2-4, with TRBD1 matching over 7 bases. The V and J ends lost 3 bases and 3 bases, in that order; junction bases with no gene match: 2. CDR3 length: 14 residues. CDR1 is KGHSH, CDR2 LQKENI, per germline. The CDR3 loop reads CASSPGQNKNIQYF. In DNA form, the CDR3 reads TGTGCCAGCTCACCGGGACAGAACAAAAACATTCAGTACTTC.

V and J are TRBV7-9 and TRBJ2-1, with 8 bases matching TRBD2. The CDR3 loop spans 15 amino acids. V shed 3 bases and J 3 bases; nucleotides not matched to a gene: 4. Per germline, CDR1 SEHNR and CDR2 FQNEAQ (reference sequence). CDR3 coding DNA: TGTGCCAGCAGCTTTCCACTAGCGGACTACAATGAGCAGTTCTTC. Translating it yields CASSFPLADYNEQFF.

The CDR3, as DNA: TGTGCCATCAGTGAGTCCCGACAGTATAGCTCTGGAAACACCATATATTTT. Amino acid sequence: CAISESRQYSSGNTIYF. The chain has TRBV10-3 and TRBJ1-3; the D gene is possibly TRBD1 (5 bases). V lost 0 bases, J lost 0 bases, and 12 bases lay in between. The germline V gene has CDR1 ENHRY and CDR2 SYGVKD. There are 17 residues in the CDR3.

The gene calls are TRBV6-5 and TRBJ1-2; 9 nucleotides align to TRBD1. V dropped 6 bases and J dropped 7; count of bases not matched to a gene: 6. The CDR3 is made up of 13 amino acids. The V gene's germline CDR1 is MNHEY and CDR2 SVGAGI. CDR3 region: CASRQQGAIGYTF. In nucleotides, the CDR3 is TGTGCCAGCAGACAACAGGGGGCGATTGGCTACACCTTC.